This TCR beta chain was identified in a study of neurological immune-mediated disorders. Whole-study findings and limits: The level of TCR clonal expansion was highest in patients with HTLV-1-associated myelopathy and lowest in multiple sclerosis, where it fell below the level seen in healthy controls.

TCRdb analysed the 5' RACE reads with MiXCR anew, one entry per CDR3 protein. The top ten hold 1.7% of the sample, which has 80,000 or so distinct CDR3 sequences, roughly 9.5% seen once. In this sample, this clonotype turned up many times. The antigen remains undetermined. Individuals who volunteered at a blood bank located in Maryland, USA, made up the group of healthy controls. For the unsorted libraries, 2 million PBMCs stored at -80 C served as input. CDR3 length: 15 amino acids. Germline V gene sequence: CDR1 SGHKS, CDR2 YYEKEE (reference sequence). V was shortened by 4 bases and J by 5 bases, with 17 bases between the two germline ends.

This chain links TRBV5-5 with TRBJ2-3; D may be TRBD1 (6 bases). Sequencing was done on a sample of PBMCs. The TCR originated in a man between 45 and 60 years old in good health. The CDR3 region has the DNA TGTGCCAGCAGCCTCTCCGGACAGAAAGAAGATACGCAGTATTTT. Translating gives CASSLSGQKEDTQYF.